Below are 27 T cell receptor beta chains sequenced from a single sample in a study of OX40 agonist ivuxolimab in advanced cancers. Produced via immunoSEQ multiplex PCR; TCRdb's table is partial and in-frame only. The sample records about 25,000 clones, 65% to 90% being singletons. The material was CD4+ or CD8+ T cells sorted from blood, obtained in a trial of the OX40 agonist ivuxolimab. These receptors were taken from an adult with an advanced solid tumor such as melanoma, head and neck, liver or kidney cancer.

This rearrangement joins TRBV4-1 to TRBJ2-7; possible D gene TRBD1, 6 bases. Per the germline V gene, CDR1 is MGHRA and CDR2 is YSYEKL. The CDR3 consists of 14 residues. The V and J ends lost 0 bases and 6 bases respectively, with 12 bases between them. CDR3 in amino acids: CASSQDLSRGEQYF. The CDR3 DNA sequence: TGCGCCAGCAGCCAAGATCTAAGCAGGGGCGAGCAGTACTTC.

The rearrangement uses TRBV5-4 and TRBJ2-7; D call uncertain. Germline V gene sequence: CDR1 SGHNT, CDR2 YYREEE (reference sequence). Trimming stripped 5 bases from V and 6 bases from J, with 15 bases between. CDR3 length: 13 amino acids. In DNA, the CDR3 is TGTGCCAGCAGTTTTGAGGACGCCGGCGAGCAGTACTTC. This gives the protein CASSFEDAGEQYF.

This chain's CDR3 is CATSREDRVYGYTF. CDR3 nucleotides: TGTGCCACCAGCAGAGAGGACAGGGTATATGGCTACACCTTC. V and J are TRBV15 and TRBJ1-2, with 8 positions matching TRBD1. V lost 0 bases and J lost 5; bases outside the gene matches: 2. In germline, CDR1 is LNHNV, CDR2 YYDKDF (reference sequence). The CDR3 loop spans 14 amino acids.

This clone was picked up a small number of times. The V call is TRBV15, the J call TRBJ1-2; possible D gene TRBD1, 6 bases. The germline V and J ends were trimmed by 6 bases and 5 bases, with 19 bases remaining between them. The CDR3 has 15 amino acids. Per the germline V gene, CDR1 is LNHNV and CDR2 is YYDKDF (reference sequence). CDR3 amino acids: CATSGHREGVYGYTF. The CDR3 nucleotides are TGTGCCACCAGTGGACACAGGGAGGGGGTTTATGGCTACACCTTC.

Note on this clone: The junction departs from the called germline gene at one end, perhaps through a read error. The chain recombines TRBV13 with TRBJ2-7; TRBD2 aligns across 9 bases. The CDR3 spans 12 residues. CDR1 and CDR2 (germline): PRHDT, FYEKMQ (reference sequence). The CDR3 DNA sequence: TGTGCCAGCAGCTTTGAGCGGGGGGATACCCGCTTC. It yields the protein CASSFERGDTRF.

This chain joins TRBV12-2 and TRBJ2-1; whether TRBD2, the table's D call, matches the DNA was not checked. TRBV12-2 is deemed a pseudogene. CDR3 length: 11 amino acids. The CDR3 region has the DNA TGTGCAAGTCGCCCCCCTAATGAGCAGTTCTTC. Protein product: CASRPPNEQFF.

The chain combines TRBV2 with TRBJ2-7; possibly TRBD1 for D (6 bases). Germline V gives CDR1 SNHLY, CDR2 FYNNEI. Trimming shortened V by 7 bases and J by 5 bases, and 12 bases separated the two germline ends. This CDR3 is 12 amino acids long. CDR3: CASTLDRNEQYF. DNA for the CDR3: TGTGCCAGCACCCTAGACAGGAACGAGCAGTACTTC.

This clone is labeled medium-sized. The rearrangement links TRBV29-1 to TRBJ1-1; possibly TRBD1 for D (6 bases). Germline CDR1 reads SQVTM; CDR2 reads ANQGSEA. The CDR3 covers 11 residues. Trimming left V 6 bases short and J 6 bases short, with 11 bases between. CDR3 DNA: TGCAGCGTGGGAGGGGGGGCTGAAGCTTTCTTT. Its translation: CSVGGGAEAFF. The entire variable domain, with the rest obtained from reference TRBV29-1 and TRBJ1-1, is as follows: SAVISQKPSRDICQRGTSLTIQCQVDSQVTMMFWYRQQPGQSLTLIATANQGSEATYESGFVIDKFPISRPNLTFSTLTVSNMSPEDSSIYLCSVGGGAEAFFGQGTRLTVV.

For the CDR3, the DNA is TGTGCCAGTAGTCCCGGACTAGCGGTCCCTGCCGATACGCAGTATTTT. This sequence encodes CASSPGLAVPADTQYF. The J gene is TRBJ2-3, the V gene TRBV19; 10 bases are a match to TRBD2. J was trimmed by 6 bases and V by 5 bases; bases with no gene match: 11. Germline V gene data show CDR1 as LNHDA and CDR2 as SQIVND (reference sequence). This CDR3 has 16 residues.

This chain connects TRBV7-9 to TRBJ1-5; D remains unclear. V was pared by 4 bases and J by 7 bases, with 8 bases between. Germline V gives CDR1 SEHNR, CDR2 FQNEAQ (reference sequence). This CDR3 spans 12 amino acids. CDR3 in amino acids: CASSSEGQPQHF. In DNA, the CDR3 is TGTGCCAGCAGCTCAGAGGGACAGCCCCAGCATTTT.

This sequence joins TRBV27 and TRBJ2-1; tentative D call: TRBD1 (5 bases). Germline V CDR1 and CDR2: MNHEY, SMNVEV (reference sequence). The CDR3 covers 14 residues. V dropped 7 bases and J dropped 10 bases, with 20 bases sitting between them. The CDR3 is CASTWDGRGREQFF. CDR3 bases: TGTGCCAGCACCTGGGATGGTAGGGGCCGGGAGCAGTTCTTC.

The gene calls are TRBV12-5 and TRBJ2-7; D gene uncertain. V lost 7 bases, J lost 1 base, and 11 bases lay in between. Germline CDR1 and CDR2: LGHNT and FRNRAP. This CDR3 spans 13 amino acids. CDR3: CASVQDGSYEQYF. The CDR3 region has the DNA TGTGCTAGTGTTCAGGACGGATCCTACGAGCAGTACTTC.

Only one count was recorded for this clone. The rearrangement uses TRBV2 and TRBJ1-2, with 7 bases lining up with TRBD1. CDR3 length equals 14 residues. V shed 1 base and J 3 bases; nucleotides not matched to a gene: 2. In germline, CDR1 is SNHLY, CDR2 FYNNEI. CDR3 sequence reads: CASSEETGYYGYTF. As DNA, the CDR3 is TGTGCCAGCAGTGAAGAGACAGGGTACTATGGCTACACCTTC.

This clone was seen a few times. The sample has other DNA sequences that encode this CDR3 too. The V gene is TRBV19, the J gene TRBJ1-5, with D uncertain. The V and J ends lost 1 base and 6 bases respectively, with 4 bases between them. CDR1 and CDR2 (germline): LNHDA, SQIVND (reference sequence). This CDR3 is built from 12 residues. The CDR3 DNA follows: TGTGCCAGTAGTATAGGTGGTCAGCCCCAGCATTTT. Translation gives CASSIGGQPQHF.

The rearrangement joins TRBV7-9 to TRBJ2-7, with 7 nucleotides matching TRBD2. This CDR3 spans 15 amino acids. Germline CDR1 and CDR2: SEHNR and FQNEAQ (reference sequence). Trimming at V came to 5 bases and at J to 4 bases, leaving 11 bases not matched to a gene. The CDR3 here is CASSRPPSGDYEQYF. The CDR3 DNA sequence: TGTGCCAGCAGCCGCCCCCCCAGCGGGGATTACGAGCAGTACTTC.

The V and J genes are TRBV28 and TRBJ2-7, with D hard to call. The germline CDR1 and CDR2 sequences are MDHEN and SYDVKM. The CDR3 sequence is 13 residues long. V gave up 3 bases and J gave up 0 bases, with 6 bases separating them. CDR3 sequence (DNA): TGTGCCAGCAGTTTGACCTCCTCCTACGAGCAGTACTTC. Translation gives CASSLTSSYEQYF.

This clone turned up a few times. The CDR3 bases are TGTGCCAGTTATAATGGAGGCACTGAAGCTTTCTTT. Its translation is CASYNGGTEAFF. The J gene is TRBJ1-1, the V gene TRBV19; no clear D. The CDR3 length is 12 residues. Per the germline V gene, CDR1 is LNHDA and CDR2 is SQIVND (reference sequence). Trimming pared 8 bases from V and 4 bases from J, leaving 11 bases between.

This clone was seen more than once but under ten times. The chain recombines TRBV5-1 with TRBJ2-7, with D possibly called TRBD1 or TRBD2 (5 bases each). Germline V lookup: CDR1 SGHRS, CDR2 YFSETQ. The CDR3 has 14 amino acids. Between the trimmed V and J ends, which lost 3 bases and 1 base, there was a span of 11 bases. The CDR3 region has the DNA TGCGCCAGCAGCTACGGGACGCAATCCTACGAGCAGTACTTC. It encodes CASSYGTQSYEQYF.

The chain links TRBV13 to TRBJ2-1; 8 bases map to TRBD1. CDR1 is PRHDT, CDR2 FYEKMQ, per germline (reference sequence). Trimming cost V 1 base and J 5 bases; bases outside gene matches: 4. The CDR3 spans 15 residues. CDR3 coding DNA: TGTGCCAGCAGCTTAGATCGGACAGGGAACAATGAGCAGTTCTTC. This gives the protein CASSLDRTGNNEQFF.

The J gene is TRBJ2-1, the V gene TRBV6-1; D possibly corresponds to TRBD1 (6 bases). The CDR3 covers 15 residues. The V gene's germline CDR1 is MNHNS and CDR2 SASEGT. Trimming stripped 4 bases from V and 4 bases from J, with 14 bases between. The CDR3: CASSGDTGTYNEQFF. CDR3 DNA sequence: TGTGCCAGCAGTGGGGATACAGGGACGTACAATGAGCAGTTCTTC.

V usage is TRBV18 and J usage is TRBJ1-2, with TRBD1 matching over 7 bases. Germline V gene sequence: CDR1 KGHSH, CDR2 LQKENI. The V and J ends lost 1 base and 8 bases, in that order; junction bases with no gene match: 7. The CDR3 contains 14 residues. The CDR3 spells CASSPQGALEGYTF. The CDR3 region has the DNA TGTGCCAGCTCACCACAGGGGGCCCTGGAGGGCTACACCTTC.

In this sample, this clone turned up once. The chain carries TRBV19 and TRBJ2-5, with D maybe TRBD2 (6 bases). Germline assignment: CDR1 LNHDA and CDR2 SQIVND (reference sequence). Trimming took 5 bases from V and 2 from J, leaving 12 bases between them. The CDR3 contains 14 residues. The CDR3 loop reads CASSGGMGQETQYF. In DNA, the CDR3 is TGTGCCAGTAGTGGAGGGATGGGACAAGAGACCCAGTACTTC.

The J gene is TRBJ1-1, the V gene TRBV15; D is unclear. Germline V lookup: CDR1 LNHNV, CDR2 YYDKDF (reference sequence). CDR3 size: 15 residues. The V end lost 0 bases, the J end lost 3 bases, and 11 bases lay between the germline ends. CDR3 in amino acids: CATSRDQGSYTEAFF. DNA for the CDR3: TGTGCCACCAGCAGAGATCAAGGATCTTACACTGAAGCTTTCTTT.

This sequence joins TRBV19 and TRBJ2-7; tentative D call: TRBD1 (7 bases). Per germline, CDR1 LNHDA and CDR2 SQIVND (reference sequence). Trimming pared 10 bases from V and 3 bases from J, leaving 16 bases between. The CDR3 contains 13 residues. The CDR3 nucleotides are TGTGCCACCCGGGGGACAGATCGCTACGAGCAGTACTTC. Amino acid sequence: CATRGTDRYEQYF.

J is TRBJ1-5 and V is TRBV19, with TRBD1 matching 7 bases. CDR1 and CDR2 (germline): LNHDA, SQIVND (reference sequence). Trimming cost V 3 bases and J 3 bases; bases outside gene matches: 5. The CDR3 totals 15 residues. CDR3 DNA: TGTGCCAGTAGTATCCGTACAGGGGCCAATCAGCCCCAGCATTTT. This encodes CASSIRTGANQPQHF. Full variable domain (remainder filled in from reference TRBV19 and TRBJ1-5): DGGITQSPKYLFRKEGQNVTLSCEQNLNHDAMYWYRQDPGQGLRLIYYSQIVNDFQKGDIAEGYSVSREKKESFPLTVTSAQKNPTAFYLCASSIRTGANQPQHFGDGTRLSIL.

V gene TRBV7-8 combines with J gene TRBJ1-1; D is uncertain. Germline loops: CDR1 SGHVS, CDR2 FQNEAQ. The CDR3 length is 13 residues. V lost 5 bases and J 11 bases, leaving 18 bases between the germline ends. In nucleotides, the CDR3 is TGTGCCAGCAGCCCAGTCCCGAAAGGAGGGGCTTTCTTT. It translates to CASSPVPKGGAFF. The full variable domain, completed using reference TRBV7-8 and TRBJ1-1, is GAGVSQSPRYKVAKRGQDVALRCDPISGHVSLFWYQQALGQGPEFLTYFQNEAQLDKSGLPSDRFFAERPEGSVSTLKIQRTQQEDSAVYLCASSPVPKGGAFFGQGTRLTVV.

This clone was seen once. The chain carries TRBV2 and TRBJ2-3; possibly TRBD2 for D (6 bases). Germline assignment: CDR1 SNHLY and CDR2 FYNNEI. This CDR3 comprises 15 residues. V lost 3 bases to trimming and J lost 0 bases, with 10 bases between them. The CDR3 here is CASSESGPSTDTQYF. For the CDR3, the DNA is TGTGCCAGCAGTGAGAGCGGGCCTAGCACAGATACGCAGTATTTT.